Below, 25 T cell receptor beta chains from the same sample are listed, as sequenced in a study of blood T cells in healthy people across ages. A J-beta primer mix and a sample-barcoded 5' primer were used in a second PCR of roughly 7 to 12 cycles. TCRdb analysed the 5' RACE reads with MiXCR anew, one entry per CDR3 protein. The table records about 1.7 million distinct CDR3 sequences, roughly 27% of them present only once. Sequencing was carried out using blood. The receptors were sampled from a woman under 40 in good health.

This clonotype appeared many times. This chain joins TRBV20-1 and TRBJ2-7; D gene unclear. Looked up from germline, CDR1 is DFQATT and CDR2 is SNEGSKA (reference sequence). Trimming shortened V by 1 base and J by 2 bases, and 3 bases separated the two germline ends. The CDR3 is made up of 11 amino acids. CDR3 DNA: TGCAGTGCTAGAGGGGCCTACGAGCAGTACTTC. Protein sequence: CSARGAYEQYF.

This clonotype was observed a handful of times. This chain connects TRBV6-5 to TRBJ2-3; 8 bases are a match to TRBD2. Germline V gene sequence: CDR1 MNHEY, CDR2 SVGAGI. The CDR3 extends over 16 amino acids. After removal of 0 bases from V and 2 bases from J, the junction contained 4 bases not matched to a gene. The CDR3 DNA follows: TGTGCCAGCAGTTACTCGAACGGGGGGGACACAGATACGCAGTATTTT. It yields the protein CASSYSNGGDTDTQYF.

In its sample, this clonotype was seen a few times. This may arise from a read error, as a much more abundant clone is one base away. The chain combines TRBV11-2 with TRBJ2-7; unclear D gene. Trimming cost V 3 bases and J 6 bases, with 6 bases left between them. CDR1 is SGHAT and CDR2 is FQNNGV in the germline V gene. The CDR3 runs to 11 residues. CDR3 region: CASSFYLEQYF. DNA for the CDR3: TGTGCCAGCAGCTTTTATCTCGAGCAGTACTTC.

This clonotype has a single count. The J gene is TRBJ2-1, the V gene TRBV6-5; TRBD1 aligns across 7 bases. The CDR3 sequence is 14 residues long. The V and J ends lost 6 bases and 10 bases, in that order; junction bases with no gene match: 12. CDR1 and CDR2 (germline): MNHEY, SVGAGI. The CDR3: CASRGRDSPYEQFF. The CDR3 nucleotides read TGTGCCAGCAGGGGCCGGGACAGCCCCTACGAGCAGTTCTTC.

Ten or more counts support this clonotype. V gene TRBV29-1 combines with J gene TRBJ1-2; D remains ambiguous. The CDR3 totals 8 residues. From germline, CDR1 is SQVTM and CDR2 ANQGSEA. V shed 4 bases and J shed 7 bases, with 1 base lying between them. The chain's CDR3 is CSVVGYTF. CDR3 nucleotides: TGCAGCGTTGTTGGCTACACCTTC.

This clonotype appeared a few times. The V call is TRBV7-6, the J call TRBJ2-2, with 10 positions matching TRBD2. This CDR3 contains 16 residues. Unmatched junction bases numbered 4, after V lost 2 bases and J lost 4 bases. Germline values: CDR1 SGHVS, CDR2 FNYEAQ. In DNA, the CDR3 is TGTGCCAGCAGCTTACTAGCGGGGGAGTTCACCGGGGAGCTGTTTTTT. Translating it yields CASSLLAGEFTGELFF.

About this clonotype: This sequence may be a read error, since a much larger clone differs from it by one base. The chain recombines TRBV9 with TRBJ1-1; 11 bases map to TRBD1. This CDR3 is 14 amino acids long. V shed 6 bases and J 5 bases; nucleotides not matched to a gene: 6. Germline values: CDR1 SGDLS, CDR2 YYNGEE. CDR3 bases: TGTGCCAGCAACGTTGGGACAGGGGGGACTGAAGCTTTCTTT. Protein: CASNVGTGGTEAFF.

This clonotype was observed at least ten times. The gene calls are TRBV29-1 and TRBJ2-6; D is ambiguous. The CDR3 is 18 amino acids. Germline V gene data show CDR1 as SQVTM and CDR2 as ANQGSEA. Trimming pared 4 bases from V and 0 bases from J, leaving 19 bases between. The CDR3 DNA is TGCAGCGTTGTTGTCAGCCGATCACCCAGCTCTGGGGCCAACGTCCTGACTTTC. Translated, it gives CSVVVSRSPSSGANVLTF.

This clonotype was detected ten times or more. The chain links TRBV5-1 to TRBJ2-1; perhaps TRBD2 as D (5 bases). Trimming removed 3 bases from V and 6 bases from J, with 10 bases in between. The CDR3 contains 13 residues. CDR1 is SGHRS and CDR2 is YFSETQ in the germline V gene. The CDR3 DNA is TGCGCCAGCAGCTCTGGGGAGCGCAATGAGCAGTTCTTC. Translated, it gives CASSSGERNEQFF.

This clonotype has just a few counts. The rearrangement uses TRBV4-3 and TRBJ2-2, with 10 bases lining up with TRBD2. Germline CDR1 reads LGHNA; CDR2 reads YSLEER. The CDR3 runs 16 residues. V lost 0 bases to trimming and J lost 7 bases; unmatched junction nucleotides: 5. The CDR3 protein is CASSQDASGRGGELFF. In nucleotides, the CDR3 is TGCGCCAGCAGCCAAGACGCTAGCGGGAGAGGCGGGGAGCTGTTTTTT.

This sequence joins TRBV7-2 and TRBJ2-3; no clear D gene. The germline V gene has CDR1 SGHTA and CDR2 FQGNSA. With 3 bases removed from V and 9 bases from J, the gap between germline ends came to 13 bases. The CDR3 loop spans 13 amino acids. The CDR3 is CASSLGLLQTQYF. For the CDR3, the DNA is TGTGCCAGCAGCTTGGGCCTTTTACAGACGCAGTATTTT. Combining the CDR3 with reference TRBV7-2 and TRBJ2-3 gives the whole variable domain GAGVSQSPSNKVTEKGKDVELRCDPISGHTALYWYRQSLGQGLEFLIYFQGNSAPDKSGLPSDRFSAERTGGSVSTLTIQRTQQEDSAVYLCASSLGLLQTQYFGPGTRLTVL.

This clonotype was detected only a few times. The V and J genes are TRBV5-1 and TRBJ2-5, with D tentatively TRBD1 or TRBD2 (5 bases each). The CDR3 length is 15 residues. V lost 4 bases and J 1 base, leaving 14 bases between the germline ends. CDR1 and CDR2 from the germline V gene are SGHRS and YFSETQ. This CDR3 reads CASSGAGAGQETQYF. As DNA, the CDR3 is TGCGCCAGCAGCGGAGCTGGGGCGGGCCAAGAGACCCAGTACTTC.

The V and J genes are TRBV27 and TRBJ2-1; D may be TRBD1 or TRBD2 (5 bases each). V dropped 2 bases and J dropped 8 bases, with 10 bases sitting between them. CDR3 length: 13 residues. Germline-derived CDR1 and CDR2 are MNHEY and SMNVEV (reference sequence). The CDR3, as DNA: TGTGCCAGCAGTTTAAATAGGGGACATGAGCAGTTCTTC. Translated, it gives CASSLNRGHEQFF.

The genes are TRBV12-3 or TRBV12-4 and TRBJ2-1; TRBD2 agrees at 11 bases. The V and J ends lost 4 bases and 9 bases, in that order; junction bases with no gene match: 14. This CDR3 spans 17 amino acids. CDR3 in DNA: TGTGCCAGCAGTTCCGCCGTGACTAGCGGGGAAGGTGGTGAGCAGTTCTTC. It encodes CASSSAVTSGEGGEQFF.

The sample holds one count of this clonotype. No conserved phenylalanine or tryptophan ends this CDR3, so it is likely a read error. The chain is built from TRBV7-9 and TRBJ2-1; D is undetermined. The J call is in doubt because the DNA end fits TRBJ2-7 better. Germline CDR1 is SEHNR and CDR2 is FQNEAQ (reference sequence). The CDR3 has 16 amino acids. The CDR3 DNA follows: TGTGCCAGCAGCATAAGTAACCTTAGGGCCAATTACGAGCAGTACTTA. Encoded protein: CASSISNLRANYEQYL.

The CDR3 spells CASSYSKGTSGRFRLYNEQFF. The CDR3 bases are TGTGCCAGCAGTTACTCGAAGGGGACTAGCGGGAGGTTTAGGTTGTACAATGAGCAGTTCTTC. The rearrangement joins TRBV6-5 to TRBJ2-1, with TRBD2 matching over 15 bases. V dropped 0 bases and J dropped 4; count of bases not matched to a gene: 13. The V gene's germline CDR1 is MNHEY and CDR2 SVGAGI. This CDR3 region has 21 residues.

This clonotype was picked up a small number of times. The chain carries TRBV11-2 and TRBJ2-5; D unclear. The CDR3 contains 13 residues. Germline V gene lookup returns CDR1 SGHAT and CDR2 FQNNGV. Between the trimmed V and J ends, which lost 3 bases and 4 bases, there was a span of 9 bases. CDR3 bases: TGTGCCAGCAGCTTCCAAGCCACAGAGACCCAGTACTTC. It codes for CASSFQATETQYF. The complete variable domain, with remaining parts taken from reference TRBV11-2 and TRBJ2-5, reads EAGVAQSPRYKIIEKRQSVAFWCNPISGHATLYWYQQILGQGPKLLIQFQNNGVVDDSQLPKDRFSAERLKGVDSTLKIQPAKLEDSAVYLCASSFQATETQYFGPGTRLLVL.

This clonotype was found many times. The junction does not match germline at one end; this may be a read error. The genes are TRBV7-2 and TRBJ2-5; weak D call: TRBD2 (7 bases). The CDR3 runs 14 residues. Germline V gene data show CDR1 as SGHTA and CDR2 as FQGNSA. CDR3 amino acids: CASSLGGGRETQYF. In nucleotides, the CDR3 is TGTGCCAGCAGTTTAGGCGGGGGCCGGGAGACCCAGTACTTC.

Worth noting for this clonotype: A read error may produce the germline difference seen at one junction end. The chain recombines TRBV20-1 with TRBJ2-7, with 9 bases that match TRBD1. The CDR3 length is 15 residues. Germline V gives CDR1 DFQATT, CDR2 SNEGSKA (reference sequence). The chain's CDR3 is CSARDPGQGPYDQYF. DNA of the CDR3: TGCAGTGCTAGAGATCCGGGACAGGGACCCTACGACCAGTACTTC.

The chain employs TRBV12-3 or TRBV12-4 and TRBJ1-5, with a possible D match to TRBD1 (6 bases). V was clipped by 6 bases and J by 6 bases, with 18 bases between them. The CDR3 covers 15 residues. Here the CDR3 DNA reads TGTGCCAGCAGCCAAGGGCCACAGGGAACTCAGCCCCAGCATTTT. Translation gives CASSQGPQGTQPQHF.

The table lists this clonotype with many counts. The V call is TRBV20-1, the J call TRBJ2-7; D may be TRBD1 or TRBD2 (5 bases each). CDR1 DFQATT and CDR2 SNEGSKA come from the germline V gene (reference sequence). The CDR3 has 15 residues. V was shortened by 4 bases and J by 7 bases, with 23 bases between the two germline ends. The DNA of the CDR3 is TGCAGTGCTAATAGAGGGACGGCAGGAGCTGATGAGCAGTACTTC. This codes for CSANRGTAGADEQYF.

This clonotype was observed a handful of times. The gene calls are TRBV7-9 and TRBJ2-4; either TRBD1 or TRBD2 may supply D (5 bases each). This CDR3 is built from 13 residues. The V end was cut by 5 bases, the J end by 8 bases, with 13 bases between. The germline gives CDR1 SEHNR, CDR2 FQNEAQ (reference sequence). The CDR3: CASSRGTADIQYF. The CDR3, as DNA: TGTGCCAGCAGCCGAGGGACGGCAGACATTCAGTACTTC.

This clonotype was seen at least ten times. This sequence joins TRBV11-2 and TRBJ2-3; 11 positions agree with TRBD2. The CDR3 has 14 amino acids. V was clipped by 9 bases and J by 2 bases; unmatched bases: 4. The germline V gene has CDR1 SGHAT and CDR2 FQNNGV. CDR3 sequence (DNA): TGTGCCAGTGGACTAGCGGGTTTCACAGATACGCAGTATTTT. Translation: CASGLAGFTDTQYF.

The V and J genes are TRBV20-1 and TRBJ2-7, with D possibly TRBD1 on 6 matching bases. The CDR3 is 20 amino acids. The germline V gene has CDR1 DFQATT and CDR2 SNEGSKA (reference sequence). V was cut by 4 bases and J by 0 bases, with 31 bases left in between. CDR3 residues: CSATPYPGQISGKSSYEQYF. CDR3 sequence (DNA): TGCAGTGCTACACCCTACCCTGGACAGATAAGCGGAAAAAGCTCCTACGAGCAGTACTTC.

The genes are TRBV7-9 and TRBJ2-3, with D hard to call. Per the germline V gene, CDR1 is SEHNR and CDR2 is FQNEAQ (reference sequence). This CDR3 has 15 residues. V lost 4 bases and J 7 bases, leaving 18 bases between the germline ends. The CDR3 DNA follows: TGTGCCAGCAGCTACGCGTATGCCCATGCTTATACGCAGTATTTT. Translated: CASSYAYAHAYTQYF.